These T cell receptor beta chains were read from a single sample in a study of cytomegalovirus exposure and HLA in healthy donors. The repertoire was sequenced with immunoSEQ multiplex PCR; TCRdb's copy has only in-frame clones and lacks some. The sample records roughly 150,000 clones, around 73% being singletons. The sequenced sample consisted of PBMCs. The receptors were sampled from a male donor in good health and CMV-seronegative. The CDR3 runs from the conserved cysteine through the conserved F or W. Each record gives: CDR3 protein, CDR3 DNA, clone size, D gene, V gene, J gene. A D gene is named only where the DNA matches it firmly. Clone size is shown for a subset of rows, as once, few, many or a class of expanded clone.

CDR3aa: CAITPGISNYGYTF
CDR3nt: TGTGCCATCACCCCAGGGATCAGTAACTATGGCTACACCTTC
abundance: .
d_gene: .
v_gene: TRBV10-3
j_gene: TRBJ1-2

CDR3aa: CTSSHCKDRTNSPLHF
CDR3nt: TGCACCAGCAGCCATTGCAAGGACAGGACGAATTCACCCCTCCACTTT
abundance: .
d_gene: .
v_gene: TRBV1
j_gene: TRBJ1-6

CDR3aa: CASSVSGTGRETQYF
CDR3nt: TGTGCCAGCAGCGTAAGTGGGACAGGGAGAGAGACCCAGTACTTC
abundance: .
d_gene: TRBD1
v_gene: TRBV9
j_gene: TRBJ2-5

CDR3aa: CASSLGTGGGLRPQHF
CDR3nt: TGTGCCAGCAGCTTAGGGACAGGGGGCGGGTTACGGCCCCAGCATTTT
abundance: .
d_gene: TRBD1
v_gene: TRBV7-9
j_gene: TRBJ1-5

CDR3aa: CASLATSGGYEQYF
CDR3nt: TGTGCCAGCCTGGCAACTAGCGGGGGCTACGAGCAGTACTTC
abundance: .
d_gene: TRBD2
v_gene: TRBV28
j_gene: TRBJ2-7

CDR3aa: CSVERPGSSYEQYF
CDR3nt: TGCAGCGTTGAAAGACCGGGGAGCTCCTACGAGCAGTACTTC
abundance: .
d_gene: .
v_gene: TRBV29-1
j_gene: TRBJ2-7

CDR3aa: CAWRDSLGKYEQYF
CDR3nt: TGTGCCTGGAGAGATTCACTCGGGAAATACGAGCAGTACTTC
abundance: .
d_gene: .
v_gene: TRBV30
j_gene: TRBJ2-7

CDR3aa: CASSTGGGDYGYTF
CDR3nt: TGCGCCAGCAGTACCGGAGGGGGGGACTATGGCTACACCTTC
abundance: .
d_gene: .
v_gene: TRBV5-1
j_gene: TRBJ1-2

CDR3aa: CASSSRQEPNTGELFF
CDR3nt: TGTGCCAGCAGCTCCCGACAGGAACCGAACACCGGGGAGCTGTTTTTT
abundance: .
d_gene: .
v_gene: TRBV7-9
j_gene: TRBJ2-2

CDR3aa: CASSEGQGMWEQYF
CDR3nt: TGTGCCAGCAGCGAGGGACAGGGGATGTGGGAGCAGTACTTC
abundance: .
d_gene: TRBD1
v_gene: TRBV5-6
j_gene: TRBJ2-7

CDR3aa: CASSLVLSYEQYF
CDR3nt: TGTGCCAGCAGCCTCGTTCTCTCCTACGAGCAGTACTTC
abundance: .
d_gene: .
v_gene: TRBV7-9
j_gene: TRBJ2-7

CDR3aa: CASSFGETGTEAFF
CDR3nt: TGTGCCAGCAGCTTCGGGGAGACCGGCACTGAAGCTTTCTTT
abundance: .
d_gene: .
v_gene: TRBV5-5
j_gene: TRBJ1-1

CDR3aa: CASSFQAYNSPLHF
CDR3nt: TGTGCCAGCAGTTTTCAGGCCTATAATTCACCCCTCCACTTT
abundance: .
d_gene: .
v_gene: TRBV27
j_gene: TRBJ1-6

CDR3aa: CASSRLYEQYF
CDR3nt: TGTGCCAGCAGCCGACTTTACGAGCAGTACTTC
abundance: .
d_gene: .
v_gene: TRBV7-9
j_gene: TRBJ2-7

CDR3aa: CASSIRGPNTEAFF
CDR3nt: TGTGCCAGTAGTATAAGGGGGCCCAACACTGAAGCTTTCTTT
abundance: once
d_gene: TRBD1
v_gene: TRBV19
j_gene: TRBJ1-1

CDR3aa: CASSTLRDYNSPLHF
CDR3nt: TGTGCCAGTAGCACCCTCAGGGACTATAATTCACCCCTCCACTTT
abundance: .
d_gene: .
v_gene: TRBV19
j_gene: TRBJ1-6

CDR3aa: CASSRRDGLHEKLFF
CDR3nt: TGTGCCAGCAGTCGGCGGGACGGCCTTCATGAAAAACTGTTTTTT
abundance: .
d_gene: .
v_gene: TRBV2
j_gene: TRBJ1-4

CDR3aa: CASSLSTGNYGYTF
CDR3nt: TGTGCCAGCAGTTTATCGACAGGGAACTATGGCTACACCTTC
abundance: .
d_gene: TRBD1
v_gene: TRBV27
j_gene: TRBJ1-2